One T cell receptor beta chain is described in this entry. Some clones are missing from TCRdb's copy, which holds only in-frame ones; the method was immunoSEQ multiplex PCR. The sample records 120,000 or so clones, more than 70% being singletons. The data derive from a study of control samples from healthy donors and cancer patients. The CDR3 runs to 12 residues. Trimming left V 3 bases short and J 7 bases short, with 9 bases between. This chain joins TRBV12-3 or TRBV12-4 and TRBJ1-2, with D perhaps matching TRBD1 (5 bases). This TCR derives from a man in his fifties or sixties in good health. Sequences were obtained from blood. CDR3 amino acids: CASSLGLGGYTF. In DNA form, the CDR3 reads TGTGCCAGCAGTTTGGGACTAGGTGGCTACACCTTC.